Listed here are 26 T cell receptor beta chains from one sample, sequenced in a study of CD8 T cells in ankylosing spondylitis. Each CDR3 protein is one row after TCRdb ran MiXCR on the 5' RACE reads. The top ten clones hold 6% of a sample with roughly 150,000 distinct CDR3 sequences, around a third of them seen once. Specimen: synovial fluid, either unsorted or a sorted T cell fraction (not recorded which). These receptors originate from a male donor with ankylosing spondylitis.

This clonotype has only a few counts. The chain has TRBV12-3 or TRBV12-4 and TRBJ1-3; no definite D call. Trimming pared 7 bases from V and 1 base from J, leaving 5 bases between. The length of the CDR3 is 12 residues. CDR3 bases: TGTGCCAGCACGGCTTCTGGAAACACCATATATTTT. Protein sequence: CASTASGNTIYF.

This clonotype was seen repeatedly, ten times or more. This chain joins TRBV20-1 and TRBJ2-3; maybe TRBD2 (5 bases). CDR1 DFQATT and CDR2 SNEGSKA come from the germline V gene (reference sequence). This CDR3 contains 14 residues. V was pared by 3 bases and J by 2 bases, with 12 bases between. DNA for the CDR3: TGCAGTGCTAGGAAAAAGCGGTACACAGATACGCAGTATTTT. Its protein is CSARKKRYTDTQYF.

The chain recombines TRBV5-1 with TRBJ2-3; TRBD1 is a possible D gene (5 bases). CDR1 is SGHRS, CDR2 YFSETQ, per germline. This CDR3 contains 15 residues. Trimming took 2 bases from V and 3 from J, leaving 13 bases between them. CDR3 nucleotides: TGCGCCAGCAGCTTTCAGGGTTCTTATACAGATACGCAGTATTTT. Its protein product is CASSFQGSYTDTQYF.

Only one count was recorded for this clonotype. The chain combines TRBV20-1 with TRBJ1-2; TRBD1 matches 7 bases. The germline gives CDR1 DFQATT, CDR2 SNEGSKA (reference sequence). Trimming took 1 base from V and 5 from J; bases not matched to a gene: 13. The CDR3 is 16 amino acids. The CDR3 here is CSARAMEKGARYGYTF. The CDR3 coding sequence is TGCAGTGCTAGAGCGATGGAAAAGGGGGCCAGGTATGGCTACACCTTC.

This clonotype was picked up many times. The chain is built from TRBV19 and TRBJ1-2, with D unresolved. This CDR3 has 11 amino acids. Deletions cut 10 bases from V and 0 bases from J, with 6 bases between. Germline V lookup: CDR1 LNHDA, CDR2 SQIVND (reference sequence). The CDR3 loop reads CATGANYGYTF. CDR3 in DNA: TGTGCCACGGGAGCTAACTATGGCTACACCTTC.

This chain links TRBV7-9 with TRBJ1-1; unclear D gene. The CDR3 runs 16 residues. Trimming left V 1 base short and J 0 bases short, with 12 bases between. Germline V gene sequence: CDR1 SEHNR, CDR2 FQNEAQ (reference sequence). CDR3 residues: CASSLGQTDLNTEAFF. The CDR3 DNA follows: TGTGCCAGCAGCTTAGGGCAGACCGACCTGAACACTGAAGCTTTCTTT.

Many counts were recorded for this clonotype. This rearrangement joins TRBV29-1 to TRBJ1-1; D may be TRBD1 (6 bases). Looked up from germline, CDR1 is SQVTM and CDR2 is ANQGSEA. The CDR3 totals 15 residues. CDR3 DNA sequence: TGCAGTATTTCAGTTAGGGGGGCAGGAAACACTGAAGCTTTCTTT. Protein product: CSISVRGAGNTEAFF. Variable domain in full (rest from reference TRBV29-1 and TRBJ1-1): SAVISQKPSRDICQRGTSLTIQCQVDSQVTMMFWYRQQPGQSLTLIATANQGSEATYESGFVIDKFPISRPNLTFSTLTVSNMSPEDSSIYLCSISVRGAGNTEAFFGQGTRLTVV.

Remarks on this clonotype: This may be a read error: a much more frequent sequence differs by one nucleotide. This chain connects TRBV5-1 to TRBJ2-3; D is uncertain. CDR1 and CDR2 from the germline V gene are SGHRS and YFSETQ. The CDR3 length is 14 residues. CDR3 sequence (DNA): TGCACCAGCAGCGTACCGACCAGCACAGATACGCAGTATTTT. It encodes CTSSVPTSTDTQYF.

The chain joins TRBV7-9 to TRBJ1-4; 7 bases are shared with TRBD1. V was clipped by 4 bases and J by 8 bases; unmatched bases: 7. Germline V gene lookup returns CDR1 SEHNR and CDR2 FQNEAQ (reference sequence). The CDR3 spans 14 residues. The DNA for the CDR3 is TGTGCCAGCAGCTCTCGAGACAGGGACGAAAAACTGTTTTTT. It codes for CASSSRDRDEKLFF. Full variable domain (outside the CDR3, taken from reference TRBV7-9 and TRBJ1-4): DTGVSQNPRHKITKRGQNVTFRCDPISEHNRLYWYRQTLGQGPEFLTYFQNEAQLEKSRLLSDRFSAERPKGSFSTLEIQRTEQGDSAMYLCASSSRDRDEKLFFGSGTQLSVL.

In its sample, this clonotype was seen once. The genes are TRBV7-2 and TRBJ1-1, with D unclear. Trimming stripped 4 bases from V and 6 bases from J, with 21 bases between. Germline values: CDR1 SGHTA, CDR2 FQGNSA. The CDR3 contains 16 residues. CDR3 region: CASSSTPTTSGSEAFF. Here the CDR3 DNA reads TGTGCCAGCAGCTCCACACCTACAACTTCGGGATCTGAAGCTTTCTTT.

This clonotype was recorded a few times. The chain has TRBV12-3 or TRBV12-4 and TRBJ2-2, with 8 bases aligning to TRBD2. This CDR3 contains 12 residues. As DNA, the CDR3 is TGTGCGGCGGGGGGACGGACCGGGGAGCTGTTTTTT. It is translated as CAAGGRTGELFF.

At least ten counts were recorded for this clonotype. V gene TRBV20-1 combines with J gene TRBJ2-7, with D possibly being TRBD1 or TRBD2 (6 bases each). There are 13 residues in the CDR3. Trimming cost V 6 bases and J 5 bases, with 17 bases left between them. Germline lookup yields CDR1 DFQATT and CDR2 SNEGSKA (reference sequence). The CDR3 loop is CSAPARGDNEQYF. CDR3 bases: TGCAGTGCCCCCGCCCGCGGGGACAACGAGCAGTACTTC.

The chain employs TRBV12-3 or TRBV12-4 and TRBJ1-1, with a weak D call TRBD1 (6 bases). The CDR3 runs 16 residues. The V gene lost 3 bases and the J gene lost 1 base, with 15 bases spanning the gap. The CDR3 sequence is CASSFRQVRGNTEAFF. In DNA, the CDR3 is TGTGCCAGCAGTTTTCGACAGGTTCGGGGGAACACTGAAGCTTTCTTT.

This clonotype was seen many times. The chain uses TRBV10-2 and TRBJ2-7, with 10 bases lining up with TRBD1. Germline V gene lookup returns CDR1 WSHSY and CDR2 SAAADI. Trimming took 4 bases from V and 4 from J; bases not matched to a gene: 10. The CDR3 is 16 residues long. The CDR3 region has the DNA TGCGCCAGCAGTGCGTCGGGACAGGGGTTACCTTACGAGCAGTACTTC. Amino acids: CASSASGQGLPYEQYF.

This clonotype showed up many times. J is TRBJ2-1 and V is TRBV5-1; tentative D call: TRBD1 (6 bases). Germline V gene sequence: CDR1 SGHRS, CDR2 YFSETQ. V was trimmed by 3 bases and J by 10 bases, leaving 14 bases between them. This CDR3 region has 13 residues. In DNA form, the CDR3 reads TGCGCCAGCAGCTCCTCGGACAGAACCGAGCAGTTCTTC. Translating gives CASSSSDRTEQFF.

This clonotype has just a few counts. The chain joins TRBV6-1 to TRBJ2-2; possible D gene TRBD2, 6 bases. Trimming pared 6 bases from V and 3 bases from J, leaving 17 bases between. The CDR3 consists of 16 residues. From germline, CDR1 is MNHNS and CDR2 SASEGT. CDR3 nucleotides: TGTGCCAGCAGGAACGCGGCGGGATGGGACACCGGGGAGCTGTTTTTT. It translates to CASRNAAGWDTGELFF.

The rearrangement joins TRBV20-1 to TRBJ1-1, with D uncertain. Germline loops: CDR1 DFQATT, CDR2 SNEGSKA (reference sequence). Trimming removed 5 bases at V and 3 bases at J, with 13 bases between. This CDR3 has 13 amino acids. Here the CDR3 DNA reads TGCAGTGCTGCCGGGGAACGTCACACTGAAGCTTTCTTT. It translates to CSAAGERHTEAFF.

This clonotype was recorded at least ten times. The chain uses TRBV28 and TRBJ1-5; TRBD1 is a possible D gene (6 bases). Trimming removed 6 bases from V and 2 bases from J, with 17 bases in between. CDR3 length: 16 amino acids. The germline V gene has CDR1 MDHEN and CDR2 SYDVKM. In DNA form, the CDR3 reads TGTGCCAGCAGCTCGCCTCGGGGGGCCGGCAATCAGCCCCAGCATTTT. Encoded protein: CASSSPRGAGNQPQHF.

In its sample, this clonotype was seen many times. V and J are TRBV7-9 and TRBJ2-7, with D perhaps being TRBD1 or TRBD2 (6 bases each). The V gene's germline CDR1 is SEHNR and CDR2 FQNEAQ (reference sequence). Between the trimmed V and J ends, which lost 1 base and 7 bases, there was a span of 14 bases. The CDR3 loop spans 14 amino acids. The CDR3 region is CASSLGPGAGEQYF. The DNA of the CDR3 is TGTGCCAGCAGCTTAGGCCCAGGGGCGGGGGAGCAGTACTTC. The entire variable domain, with the rest obtained from reference TRBV7-9 and TRBJ2-7, is as follows: DTGVSQNPRHKITKRGQNVTFRCDPISEHNRLYWYRQTLGQGPEFLTYFQNEAQLEKSRLLSDRFSAERPKGSFSTLEIQRTEQGDSAMYLCASSLGPGAGEQYFGPGTRLTVT.

In this sample, this clonotype turned up many times. CDR3 sequence (DNA): TGCAGTGCTAGAGTCCGGGACAGAATGAACACTGAAGCTTTCTTT. Protein product: CSARVRDRMNTEAFF. The V and J genes are TRBV20-1 and TRBJ1-1, with TRBD1 matching 7 bases. Losses at the gene ends were 1 base for V and 0 bases for J; bases not matched to a gene: 5. Germline CDR1 is DFQATT and CDR2 is SNEGSKA (reference sequence). The CDR3 loop spans 15 amino acids.

V is TRBV28 and J is TRBJ1-2; D unresolved. V was trimmed by 2 bases and J by 4 bases, leaving 14 bases between them. Germline V gene lookup returns CDR1 MDHEN and CDR2 SYDVKM. The CDR3 is made up of 15 amino acids. CDR3 nucleotide sequence: TGTGCCAGCAGTTTAGCCCGGGGTGGAGGCTATGGCTACACCTTC. Protein: CASSLARGGGYGYTF.

This chain joins TRBV25-1 and TRBJ1-2, with D tentatively TRBD1 (5 bases). CDR1 and CDR2 from the germline V gene are MGHDK and SYGVNS. This CDR3 comprises 15 residues. V was trimmed by 4 bases and J by 3 bases, leaving 15 bases between them. CDR3 in DNA: TGTGCCAGCAGTGGAGCCGGGGCTGAGGACTATGGCTACACCTTC. This gives the protein CASSGAGAEDYGYTF.

The chain combines TRBV20-1 with TRBJ1-2; TRBD1 is a possible D gene (6 bases). The V gene's germline CDR1 is DFQATT and CDR2 SNEGSKA (reference sequence). V was pared by 3 bases and J by 4 bases, with 12 bases between. The CDR3 runs 13 residues. CDR3 in amino acids: CSAREGGSYGYTF. CDR3 bases: TGCAGTGCTAGGGAGGGGGGAAGCTATGGCTACACCTTC.

V is TRBV27 and J is TRBJ2-2; a weak D match, TRBD2 (7 bases). Germline CDR1 and CDR2: MNHEY and SMNVEV (reference sequence). CDR3 size: 16 residues. V lost 5 bases, J lost 5 bases, and 18 bases lay in between. This chain's CDR3 is CASSRPGGVGTGELFF. In nucleotides, the CDR3 is TGTGCCAGCAGTCGACCGGGGGGCGTGGGGACCGGGGAGCTGTTTTTT.

This clonotype was seen just once. The V call is TRBV2, the J call TRBJ2-7; TRBD2 matches at 7 bases. The junction had 6 bases not matched to a gene; V was cut back by 6 bases and J by 7 bases. The length of the CDR3 is 12 residues. CDR1 and CDR2 from the germline V gene are SNHLY and FYNNEI. The CDR3 reads CASSDDGGEQYF. DNA of the CDR3: TGTGCCAGCAGCGATGACGGGGGGGAGCAGTACTTC.

This clonotype occurred once. J is TRBJ2-5 and V is TRBV2, with D tentatively TRBD2 (5 bases). Trimming stripped 4 bases from V and 0 bases from J, with 9 bases between. Germline V gene sequence: CDR1 SNHLY, CDR2 FYNNEI. The CDR3 has 14 residues. The CDR3 DNA sequence: TGTGCCAGCAGTGTCGTGGACTACCAAGAGACCCAGTACTTC. Translating it yields CASSVVDYQETQYF.